These 18 T cell receptor beta chains originate from one sample sequenced in a study of cytomegalovirus exposure and HLA in healthy donors. The PCR ran on 60 Vbeta and 13 Jbeta primers. Libraries were prepared by immunoSEQ multiplex PCR; TCRdb keeps only in-frame clonotypes and omits some of them. The sample lists 160,000 or so clones, roughly four fifths seen once, with around 2.4% in the top ten. Material: PBMCs. These receptor sequences come from a female donor in good health and CMV-seronegative.

The V call is TRBV9, the J call TRBJ2-3; a possible D gene is TRBD2 (6 bases). Germline CDR1 and CDR2: SGDLS and YYNGEE. V was shortened by 0 bases and J by 3 bases, with 11 bases between the two germline ends. This CDR3 has 15 amino acids. The CDR3 bases are TGTGCCAGCAGCGTAGTGGTAGGGAGGACAGATACGCAGTATTTT. It specifies CASSVVVGRTDTQYF.

J is TRBJ2-5 and V is TRBV10-3, with 9 bases identical to TRBD2. TRBJ2-7 matches the DNA end more closely, so the J call is doubtful. The length of the CDR3 is 15 residues. Germline CDR1 and CDR2: ENHRY and SYGVKD. CDR3 region: CAISEVAGETGEQYF. The CDR3 nucleotides read TGTGCCATCAGTGAGGTAGCGGGAGAGACGGGCGAGCAGTACTTC.

The rearrangement links TRBV7-2 to TRBJ2-1; 8 bases are shared with TRBD2. With V trimmed by 4 bases and J by 2 bases, 7 bases remained unmatched. This CDR3 contains 16 residues. CDR1 SGHTA and CDR2 FQGNSA come from the germline V gene. The CDR3 here is CASSSPAGVPYNEQFF. The CDR3 coding sequence is TGTGCCAGCAGCTCCCCAGCGGGAGTACCCTACAATGAGCAGTTCTTC.

The chain recombines TRBV30 with TRBJ2-7, with TRBD1 matching over 10 bases. This CDR3 is 14 amino acids long. Trimming removed 3 bases from V and 9 bases from J; junction bases left unmatched: 11. Germline V gene sequence: CDR1 GTSNPN, CDR2 SVGIG (reference sequence). CDR3 DNA sequence: TGTGCCTGGAGCTTGGACAGGGGGGCGACAGGGCAGTACTTC. Encoded protein: CAWSLDRGATGQYF.

The V and J genes are TRBV4-1 and TRBJ1-2; TRBD1 matches at 7 bases. The J segment lost 4 bases and the V segment lost 4 bases, leaving 6 bases of the junction unmatched. This CDR3 spans 14 amino acids. Germline CDR1 reads MGHRA; CDR2 reads YSYEKL. CDR3 DNA: TGCGCCAGCAGCCGATCCGGGACAGTCTATGGCTACACCTTC. Translated, it gives CASSRSGTVYGYTF.

Only one count was recorded for this clone. The chain couples TRBV5-1 to TRBJ2-3, with 9 nucleotides matching TRBD2. CDR1 and CDR2 (germline): SGHRS, YFSETQ. The CDR3 consists of 16 residues. Unmatched junction bases numbered 11, after V lost 4 bases and J lost 5 bases. CDR3 bases: TGCGCCAGCAGCACCGTCTTTGCGGGAGGGGGAGATACGCAGTATTTT. Translation: CASSTVFAGGGDTQYF.

This clone was picked up a small number of times. The V call is TRBV6-1, the J call TRBJ2-7; maybe TRBD2 (6 bases). Trimming took 0 bases from V and 3 from J, leaving 15 bases between them. This CDR3 is 16 amino acids long. Germline values: CDR1 MNHNS, CDR2 SASEGT. The CDR3 nucleotides are TGTGCCAGCAGTGAAGCCCCTGGGGTTAGCGGCTACGAGCAGTACTTC. This codes for CASSEAPGVSGYEQYF.

V and J are TRBV29-1 and TRBJ2-3; 12 bases line up with TRBD2. V was clipped by 4 bases and J by 3 bases; unmatched bases: 11. The CDR3 consists of 17 residues. Germline CDR1 reads SQVTM; CDR2 reads ANQGSEA. In nucleotides, the CDR3 is TGCAGCGTTGTCCGACTAGCGGGGGCCAAGGGGACAGATACGCAGTATTTT. This translates into CSVVRLAGAKGTDTQYF.

The rearrangement uses TRBV9 and TRBJ1-2, with 11 bases matching TRBD1. J gave up 8 bases and V 4 bases, and 10 bases lay outside the gene matches. Germline V gene data show CDR1 as SGDLS and CDR2 as YYNGEE. The CDR3 covers 15 residues. The CDR3 DNA is TGTGCCAGCAGCATTCTGGACAGGGGGCAAGGGGGCTACACCTTC. It encodes CASSILDRGQGGYTF.

The chain has TRBV4-3 and TRBJ2-1, with TRBD2 matching over 9 bases. The CDR3 is 17 amino acids. J was trimmed by 4 bases and V by 3 bases; bases with no gene match: 10. Germline CDR1 LGHNA, CDR2 YSLEER. CDR3 residues: CASSHPIAGAKYNEQFF. In DNA form, the CDR3 reads TGCGCCAGCAGCCACCCTATAGCGGGGGCGAAATACAATGAGCAGTTCTTC.

The rearrangement joins TRBV7-9 to TRBJ2-5; D is possibly TRBD2 (7 bases). The CDR3 contains 14 residues. CDR1 and CDR2 from the germline V gene are SEHNR and FQNEAQ (reference sequence). Trimming stripped 5 bases from V and 6 bases from J, with 16 bases between. This CDR3 reads CASSTKGGGQTQYF. The CDR3 nucleotides are TGTGCCAGCAGCACGAAAGGGGGGGGCCAGACCCAGTACTTC.

The rearrangement joins TRBV6-6 to TRBJ2-2; 7 bases are shared with TRBD1. CDR3 length: 16 amino acids. Germline V lookup: CDR1 MNHNY, CDR2 SVGAGI (reference sequence). The junction had 6 bases not matched to a gene; V was cut back by 2 bases and J by 3 bases. The CDR3 here is CASSYTDRVDTGELFF. The CDR3 coding sequence is TGTGCCAGCAGTTACACCGACAGGGTGGACACCGGGGAGCTGTTTTTT.

The genes are TRBV12-5 and TRBJ1-1; 10 bases line up with TRBD1. Germline V gives CDR1 LGHNT, CDR2 FRNRAP. The CDR3 contains 17 residues. V shed 0 bases and J 1 base; nucleotides not matched to a gene: 5. The CDR3 coding sequence is TGTGCTAGTGGTTTGGTACCGACAGGGGGCAAGAACACTGAAGCTTTCTTT. This translates into CASGLVPTGGKNTEAFF.

The gene calls are TRBV19 and TRBJ2-4; 11 positions match TRBD2. The CDR3 totals 22 residues. V dropped 2 bases and J dropped 0; count of bases not matched to a gene: 18. Germline V gene data show CDR1 as LNHDA and CDR2 as SQIVND (reference sequence). The CDR3 DNA reads TGTGCCAGTAGTATACAGGCACTAGCGGGAGCCCCGTCCCTAGGAGCCAAAAACATTCAGTACTTC. This sequence encodes CASSIQALAGAPSLGAKNIQYF.

The rearrangement links TRBV7-8 to TRBJ2-1; the match to TRBD2 covers 8 bases. The CDR3 totals 16 residues. Germline loops: CDR1 SGHVS, CDR2 FQNEAQ. V dropped 2 bases and J dropped 7; count of bases not matched to a gene: 10. The CDR3 DNA follows: TGTGCCAGCAGCTTATTCGGAAAGCGGGAGCATAATGAGCAGTTCTTC. It codes for CASSLFGKREHNEQFF.

V usage is TRBV28 and J usage is TRBJ2-1; 10 bases line up with TRBD2. The germline gives CDR1 MDHEN, CDR2 SYDVKM. This CDR3 is built from 15 residues. J gave up 5 bases and V 6 bases, and 7 bases lay outside the gene matches. Here the CDR3 DNA reads TGTGCCAGCAGCCAAGCGGGAGGGCCCCACAATGAGCAGTTCTTC. This translates into CASSQAGGPHNEQFF.

The CDR3 protein is CASTLAGGYEQYF. The CDR3 DNA reads TGTGCCAGCACACTAGCGGGGGGATATGAGCAGTACTTC. The V and J genes are TRBV6-1 and TRBJ2-7; 12 bases fit TRBD2. Germline V gene lookup returns CDR1 MNHNS and CDR2 SASEGT. V lost 7 bases to trimming and J lost 7 bases; unmatched junction nucleotides: 5. The CDR3 is 13 residues long.

With regard to this clone: One end of the junction is discordant with germline, which a read error may explain. V is TRBV7-7 and J is TRBJ2-2; 9 positions agree with TRBD2. The CDR3 consists of 15 residues. Germline V gene sequence: CDR1 SSHAT, CDR2 FNYEAQ (reference sequence). CDR3 loop: CASSLAGTSPGELFF. CDR3 nucleotide sequence: TGTGCTAGCAGCTTAGCAGGGACTAGCCCCGGGGAGCTGTTTTTT.